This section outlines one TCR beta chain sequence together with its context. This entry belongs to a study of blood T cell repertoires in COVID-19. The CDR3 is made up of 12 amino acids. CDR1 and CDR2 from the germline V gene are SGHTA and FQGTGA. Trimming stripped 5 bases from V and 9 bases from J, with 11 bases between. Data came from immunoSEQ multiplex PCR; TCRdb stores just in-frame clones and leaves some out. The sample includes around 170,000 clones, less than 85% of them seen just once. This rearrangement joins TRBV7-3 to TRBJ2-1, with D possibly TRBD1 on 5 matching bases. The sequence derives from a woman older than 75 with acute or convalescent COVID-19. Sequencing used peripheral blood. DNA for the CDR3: TGTGCCAGCAGCCAGGGAAGGGTTGAGCAGTTCTTC. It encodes CASSQGRVEQFF.